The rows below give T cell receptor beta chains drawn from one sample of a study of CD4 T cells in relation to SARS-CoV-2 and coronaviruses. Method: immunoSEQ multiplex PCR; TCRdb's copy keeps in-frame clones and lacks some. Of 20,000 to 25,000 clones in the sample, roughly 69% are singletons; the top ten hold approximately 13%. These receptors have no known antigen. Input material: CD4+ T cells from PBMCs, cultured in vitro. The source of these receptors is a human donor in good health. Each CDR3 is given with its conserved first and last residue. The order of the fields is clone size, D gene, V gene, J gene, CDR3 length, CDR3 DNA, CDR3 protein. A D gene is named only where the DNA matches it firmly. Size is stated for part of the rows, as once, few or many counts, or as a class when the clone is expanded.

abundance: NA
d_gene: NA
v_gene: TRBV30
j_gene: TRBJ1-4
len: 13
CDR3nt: TGTGCCCAACGGACCGATACTAATGAAAAACTGTTTTTT
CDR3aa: CAQRTDTNEKLFF

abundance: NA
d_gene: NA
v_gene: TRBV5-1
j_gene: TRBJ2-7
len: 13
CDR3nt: TGCGCCAGCAGCTTGAACCCCGGGACGGAGCAGTACTTC
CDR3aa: CASSLNPGTEQYF

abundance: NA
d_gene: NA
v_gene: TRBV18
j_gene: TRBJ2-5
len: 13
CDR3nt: TGTGCCAGCTCACCAACGGGGAGAGAGACCCAGTACTTC
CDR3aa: CASSPTGRETQYF

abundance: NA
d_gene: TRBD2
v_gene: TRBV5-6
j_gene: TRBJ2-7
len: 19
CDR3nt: TGTGCCAGCAGCTCCCCGTACGGCGGGAGCTTCACCGGGCTCTACGAGCAGTACTTC
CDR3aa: CASSSPYGGSFTGLYEQYF

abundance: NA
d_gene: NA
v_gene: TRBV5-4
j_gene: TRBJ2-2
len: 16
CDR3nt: TGTGCCAGCAGCTTGTCGGCAGGGTATCACACCGGGGAGCTGTTTTTT
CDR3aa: CASSLSAGYHTGELFF

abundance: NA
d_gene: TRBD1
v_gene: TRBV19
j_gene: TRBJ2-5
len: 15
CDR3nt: TGTGCCAGTAGTACGATGGGACAGAGCCTAGAGACCCAGTACTTC
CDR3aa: CASSTMGQSLETQYF

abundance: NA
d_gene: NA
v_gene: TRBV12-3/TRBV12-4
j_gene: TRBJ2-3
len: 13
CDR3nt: TGTGCCAGCAGCCTCTCTGGCACAGATACGCAGTATTTT
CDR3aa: CASSLSGTDTQYF

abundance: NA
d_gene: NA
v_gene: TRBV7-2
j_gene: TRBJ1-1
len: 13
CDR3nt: TGTGCCAGCAGCTTAGCGCAGAGACAGGAAGCTTTCTTT
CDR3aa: CASSLAQRQEAFF

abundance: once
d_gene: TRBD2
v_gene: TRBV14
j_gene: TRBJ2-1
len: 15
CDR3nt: TGTGCCAGCAGCCCGACCCGGGGGGTTTACAATGAGCAGTTCTTC
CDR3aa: CASSPTRGVYNEQFF

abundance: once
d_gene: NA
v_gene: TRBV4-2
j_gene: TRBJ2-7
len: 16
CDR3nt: TGTGCCAGCAGCCAAGCCTCCGGACAGACCTCCTACGAGCAGTACTTC
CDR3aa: CASSQASGQTSYEQYF

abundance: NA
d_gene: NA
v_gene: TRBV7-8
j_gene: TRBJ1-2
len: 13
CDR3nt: TGTGCCAGCAGCTACCAGGGACCTGGCGGCTACACCTTC
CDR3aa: CASSYQGPGGYTF

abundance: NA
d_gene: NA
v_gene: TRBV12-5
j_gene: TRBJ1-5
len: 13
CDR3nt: TGTGCTAGTGGTTTAGACAGCAATCAGCCCCAGCATTTT
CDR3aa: CASGLDSNQPQHF

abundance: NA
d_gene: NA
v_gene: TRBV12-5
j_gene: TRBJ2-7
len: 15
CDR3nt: TGTGCTAGTGGTTTGGTATTCCAGGACTCCTACGAGCAGTACTTC
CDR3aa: CASGLVFQDSYEQYF

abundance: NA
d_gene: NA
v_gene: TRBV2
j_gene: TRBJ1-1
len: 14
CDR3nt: TGTGCCAGCAGACCTACGGCAGGGCGATCTGAAGCTTTCTTT
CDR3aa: CASRPTAGRSEAFF

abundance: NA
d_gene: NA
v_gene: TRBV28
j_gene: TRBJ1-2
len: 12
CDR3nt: TGTGCCAGCAGTTTGGTGGGCTATGGCTACACCTTC
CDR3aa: CASSLVGYGYTF

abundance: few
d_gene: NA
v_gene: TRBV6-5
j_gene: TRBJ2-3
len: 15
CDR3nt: TGTGCCAGCAGCATGCAGGGCCCTAGCACAGATACGCAGTATTTT
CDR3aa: CASSMQGPSTDTQYF

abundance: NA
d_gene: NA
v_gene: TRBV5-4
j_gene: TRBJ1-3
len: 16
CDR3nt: TGTGCCAGCAGCTTGGGGGTGAGGATGTCTGGAAACACCATATATTTT
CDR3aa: CASSLGVRMSGNTIYF

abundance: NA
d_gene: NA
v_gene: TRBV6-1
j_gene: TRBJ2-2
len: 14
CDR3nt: TGTGCCAGCAGTGAAGGAGCGGTGAATGGGGAGCTGTTTTTT
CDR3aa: CASSEGAVNGELFF

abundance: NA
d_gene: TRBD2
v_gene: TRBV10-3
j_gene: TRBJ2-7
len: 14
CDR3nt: TGTGCCATTCGTCGGCTAGCGGGATCGAACGAGCAGTACTTC
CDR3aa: CAIRRLAGSNEQYF

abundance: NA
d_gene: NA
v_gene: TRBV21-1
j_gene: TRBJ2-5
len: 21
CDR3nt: TGTGCCAGCAGCAAACATCCGCACTGGCCATTTACGGGAGAGGAAGAAGAGACCCAGTACTTC
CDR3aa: CASSKHPHWPFTGEEEETQYF

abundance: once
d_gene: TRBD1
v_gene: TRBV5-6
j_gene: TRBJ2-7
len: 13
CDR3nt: TGTGCCAGCAGCCCCGACAGGGGCTACGAGCAGTACTTC
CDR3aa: CASSPDRGYEQYF

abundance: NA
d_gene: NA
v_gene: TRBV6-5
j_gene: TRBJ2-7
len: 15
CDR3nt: TGTGCCAGCAGTTACTCGGCACTAGGGGGGCTCGAGCAGTACTTC
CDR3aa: CASSYSALGGLEQYF

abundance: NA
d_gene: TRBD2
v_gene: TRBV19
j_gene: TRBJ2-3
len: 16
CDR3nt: TGTGCCAGTAGTACCCGGACTAGCGGGAGGTTGGATACGCAGTATTTT
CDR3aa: CASSTRTSGRLDTQYF

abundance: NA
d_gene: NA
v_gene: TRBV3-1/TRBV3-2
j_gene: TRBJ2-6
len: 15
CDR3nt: TGTGCCAGCAGCCAGGCGACGCCTGGGGCCAACGTCCTGACTTTC
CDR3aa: CASSQATPGANVLTF

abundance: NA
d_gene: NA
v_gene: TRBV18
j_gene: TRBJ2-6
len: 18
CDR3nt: TGTGCCAGCTCACCTAAGCAGGGGGGTTTCTCTGGGGCCAACGTCCTGACTTTC
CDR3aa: CASSPKQGGFSGANVLTF

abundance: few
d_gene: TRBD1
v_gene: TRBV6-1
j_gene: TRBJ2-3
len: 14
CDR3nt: TGTGCCAGCAGTGAGGACAGGAACCGAGATACGCAGTATTTT
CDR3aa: CASSEDRNRDTQYF

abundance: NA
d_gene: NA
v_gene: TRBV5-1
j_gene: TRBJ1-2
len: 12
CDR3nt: TGCGCCAGCAGCTTGGACAGGGTTGGCTACACCTTC
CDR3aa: CASSLDRVGYTF

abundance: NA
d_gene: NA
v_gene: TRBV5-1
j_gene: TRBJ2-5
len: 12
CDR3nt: TGCGCCAGCAGCTTGTCCCAAGAGACCCAGTACTTC
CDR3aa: CASSLSQETQYF

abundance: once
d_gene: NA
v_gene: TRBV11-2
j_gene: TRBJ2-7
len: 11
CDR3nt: TGTGCCAGCAGCCGGAATTACGAGCAGTACTTC
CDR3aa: CASSRNYEQYF

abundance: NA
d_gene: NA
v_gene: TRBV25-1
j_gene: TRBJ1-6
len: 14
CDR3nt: TGTGCCAGCACCCAGGGGTCCTATAATTCACCCCTCCACTTT
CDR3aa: CASTQGSYNSPLHF

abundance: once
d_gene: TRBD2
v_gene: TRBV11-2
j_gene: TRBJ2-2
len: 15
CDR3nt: TGTGCCAGCAGGGGAGGGAGGTTTGGCACCGGGGAGCTGTTTTTT
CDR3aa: CASRGGRFGTGELFF

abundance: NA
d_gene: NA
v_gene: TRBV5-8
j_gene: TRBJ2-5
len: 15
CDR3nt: TGTGCCAGCAGCAGGCCCACCGGGAACCAAGAGACCCAGTACTTC
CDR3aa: CASSRPTGNQETQYF

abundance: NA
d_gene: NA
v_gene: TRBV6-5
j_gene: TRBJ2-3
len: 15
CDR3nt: TGTGCCAGCACCCGGGACCCCGCCGGTACAGATACGCAGTATTTT
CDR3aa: CASTRDPAGTDTQYF

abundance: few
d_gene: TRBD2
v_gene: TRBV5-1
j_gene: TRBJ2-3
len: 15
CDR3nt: TGCGCCAGCAGCTTGAGGGGACTAGCGGGAGATACGCAGTATTTT
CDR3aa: CASSLRGLAGDTQYF

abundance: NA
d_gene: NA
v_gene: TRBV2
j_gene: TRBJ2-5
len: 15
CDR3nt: TGTGCCAGCAGTGTGTCCTGGACAGCACAAGAGACCCAGTACTTC
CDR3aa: CASSVSWTAQETQYF

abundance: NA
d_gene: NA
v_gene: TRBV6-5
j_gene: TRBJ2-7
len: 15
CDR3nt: TGTGCCAGCAGACTGAACCGGGACGCAACCTACGAGCAGTACTTC
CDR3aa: CASRLNRDATYEQYF